This T cell receptor beta chain emerged from a study of blood T cell repertoires in COVID-19. The table came from immunoSEQ multiplex PCR; TCRdb's copy has only in-frame clones and leaves some out. The table has over 70,000 clones, 80% seen once; the top ten hold roughly 20%. This CDR3 is 16 amino acids long. V was shortened by 3 bases and J by 0 bases, with 9 bases between the two germline ends. Germline assignment: CDR1 SGHTA and CDR2 FQGNSA. Material for sequencing was peripheral blood. This chain uses TRBV7-2 with TRBJ2-6, with D possibly TRBD1 on 6 matching bases. The receptor comes from a man in his 70s who had recovered from COVID-19. The CDR3 protein is CASSLGAPSGANVLTF. Written as DNA, the CDR3 is TGTGCCAGCAGCTTGGGGGCTCCCTCTGGGGCCAACGTCCTGACTTTC.